Listed below are T cell receptor beta chains from one sample, sequenced in a study of T cells in Graves' hyperthyroidism and ophthalmopathy. Via MiXCR, TCRdb re-called the multiplex PCR reads, giving one row per CDR3 protein. The sample lists some 570,000 distinct CDR3 sequences, approximately 15% occurring once. The sample comprised blood. The receptor set was obtained from a woman between 18 and 29 years old with Graves' ophthalmopathy. The CDR3 runs from the conserved cysteine through the conserved F or W. A D gene is named only where the DNA matches it firmly. Rows may omit the clone size; those that give it use once, few, many or a size class.

J | V | D | size | CDR3 | DNA
TRBJ2-4 | TRBV28 | NA | many | CASSLDSNIQYF | TGTGCCAGCAGTTTAGATTCGAACATTCAGTACTTC
TRBJ2-7 | TRBV27 | TRBD2 | many | CASSLLKAGGPYEQYF | TGTGCCAGCAGTCTTCTAAAAGCGGGAGGGCCCTACGAGCAGTACTTC
TRBJ2-7 | TRBV28 | TRBD1 | many | CASSLRSGQGVSYEQYF | TGTGCCAGCAGTTTAAGGTCCGGACAGGGTGTCTCCTACGAGCAGTACTTC
TRBJ2-4 | TRBV7-9 | TRBD2 | NA | CASSAGGLAGGPKDIQYF | TGTGCCAGCAGCGCTGGAGGACTAGCGGGAGGGCCGAAGGACATTCAGTACTTC
TRBJ2-3 | TRBV11-2 | NA | NA | CASSLPVSGTDTQYF | TGTGCCAGCAGCTTACCCGTGAGCGGGACAGATACGCAGTATTTT
TRBJ2-5 | TRBV7-8 | TRBD1 | many | CASSLRRGQGAWETQYF | TGTGCCAGCAGCCTGAGGCGGGGACAGGGGGCTTGGGAGACCCAGTACTTC
TRBJ1-1 | TRBV4-1 | NA | NA | CASSQDPQGYTEAFF | TGCGCCAGCAGCCAAGATCCCCAGGGGTACACTGAAGCTTTCTTT
TRBJ1-1 | TRBV28 | NA | many | CASSFPVRDNPEAFF | TGTGCCAGCAGTTTTCCCGTCCGGGACAACCCTGAAGCTTTCTTT
TRBJ2-2 | TRBV20-1 | TRBD2 | many | CSAKIAGANTGELFF | TGCAGTGCTAAGATAGCGGGAGCGAACACCGGGGAGCTGTTTTTT
TRBJ1-1 | TRBV5-4 | TRBD1 | few | CASSLVQGQGHREAFF | TGTGCCAGCAGCTTGGTCCAAGGACAGGGGCACAGAGAAGCTTTCTTT
TRBJ2-2 | TRBV6-1 | NA | few | CASHGANTGELFF | TGTGCCAGCCACGGGGCGAACACCGGGGAGCTGTTTTTT
TRBJ1-3 | TRBV27 | TRBD1 | NA | CASSPGGISGNTIYF | TGTGCCAGCAGTCCAGGGGGTATCTCTGGAAACACCATATATTTT
TRBJ2-3 | TRBV10-2 | TRBD2 | many | CASRGLAVSTDTQYF | TGCGCCAGCAGGGGACTAGCGGTGAGCACAGATACGCAGTATTTT
TRBJ2-2 | TRBV4-1 | NA | NA | CASSQTYTGELFF | TGCGCCAGCAGCCAAACTTACACCGGGGAGCTGTTTTTT
TRBJ2-3 | TRBV7-9 | TRBD2 | few | CASSSSTSGGFGDTQYF | TGTGCCAGCAGCTCGTCGACTAGCGGGGGCTTCGGGGATACGCAGTATTTT
TRBJ2-3 | TRBV5-1 | TRBD2 | many | CASTTGTSFPSTDTQYF | TGCGCCAGCACCACCGGGACTAGCTTTCCTAGCACAGATACGCAGTATTTT
TRBJ2-1 | TRBV20-1 | TRBD2 | NA | CSATLWGGSDYNEQFF | TGCAGTGCCACCCTCTGGGGCGGGAGCGATTACAATGAGCAGTTCTTC
TRBJ1-2 | TRBV6-5 | NA | many | CASSYSRQVYGYTF | TGTGCCAGCAGTTACTCGAGACAGGTCTATGGCTACACCTTC
TRBJ2-1 | TRBV4-3 | TRBD1 | NA | CASSPDPPGQGRENEQFF | TGCGCCAGCAGCCCTGATCCACCGGGACAGGGTAGGGAAAATGAGCAGTTCTTC
TRBJ2-5 | TRBV9 | NA | many | CASSTPLGDETQYF | TGTGCCAGCAGCACTCCCCTGGGCGACGAGACCCAGTACTTC
TRBJ1-2 | TRBV10-2 | TRBD1 | few | CASSESGTGGVWSGGYTF | TGCGCCAGCAGTGAGTCCGGGACAGGGGGAGTATGGTCCGGGGGCTACACCTTC
TRBJ1-1 | TRBV19 | NA | many | CASSDIRNTEAFF | TGTGCCAGTAGTGATATAAGGAACACTGAAGCTTTCTTT
TRBJ2-1 | TRBV11-2 | NA | many | CASSVRLDNEQFF | TGTGCCAGCAGCGTAAGACTAGACAATGAGCAGTTCTTC
TRBJ1-1 | TRBV6-1 | TRBD1 | many | CASGEYRGYTEAFF | TGTGCCAGCGGAGAGTACAGGGGGTACACTGAAGCTTTCTTT
TRBJ2-3 | TRBV4-2 | TRBD2 | few | CASSPGRTSGANTQYF | TGTGCCAGCAGCCCCGGGAGGACTAGCGGGGCTAATACGCAGTATTTT
TRBJ1-4 | TRBV11-3 | TRBD1 | NA | CASSRGQGEKLFF | TGTGCCAGCAGCCGCGGACAGGGTGAAAAACTGTTTTTT
TRBJ1-1 | TRBV5-1 | TRBD1 | many | CASSFGRDRADTEAFF | TGCGCCAGCAGCTTCGGGAGGGACAGGGCCGACACTGAAGCTTTCTTT
TRBJ1-1 | TRBV27 | TRBD1 | few | CASSPNRGRGLPAEAFF | TGTGCCAGCAGTCCCAACAGGGGGCGCGGGTTACCAGCTGAAGCTTTCTTT
TRBJ2-7 | TRBV4-2 | TRBD2 | few | CASSQEGTPRLAGGISYEQYF | TGTGCCAGCAGCCAAGAAGGGACTCCCCGACTAGCGGGAGGGATCTCCTACGAGCAGTACTTC
TRBJ1-4 | TRBV14 | TRBD1 | many | CASSQDPTGTNEKLFF | TGTGCCAGCAGCCAAGATCCGACAGGGACGAATGAAAAACTGTTTTTT
TRBJ2-5 | TRBV14 | TRBD1 | NA | CASSPRRRRGPETQYF | TGTGCCAGCAGCCCCCGTCGTCGTAGGGGGCCTGAGACCCAGTACTTC